This T cell receptor (beta chain) is from a study of cytomegalovirus exposure and HLA in healthy donors. Study-level findings and limits: Later analysis identified several of the most significant clusters that appeared linked to common viral pathogens. In a later analysis, TCR beta V- and J-gene trimming showed a link to a missense DCLRE1C variant.

The PCR employed 60 Vbeta primers together with 13 Jbeta primers. The data were produced by immunoSEQ multiplex PCR, yet TCRdb's version contains in-frame clones alone and is incomplete. The sample carries about 200,000 clones, almost 85% recorded once. CDR3 length: 14 amino acids. Trimming shortened V by 0 bases and J by 2 bases, and 6 bases separated the two germline ends. The V gene's germline CDR1 is SGHRS and CDR2 YFSETQ. Unrecorded immune exposure was likely among donors, who were nominally healthy when sampled. In regard to this clone: Its target is unknown.

The rearrangement uses TRBV5-1 and TRBJ2-1; D not resolved. The TCR comes from a woman in her forties or fifties in good health and CMV-seronegative. The sequenced sample consisted of PBMCs. The CDR3 is CASSLVSTYNEQFF. CDR3 nucleotide sequence: TGCGCCAGCAGCTTGGTGTCTACCTACAATGAGCAGTTCTTC.